This T cell receptor (beta chain) was found in a study of blood T cell repertoires in COVID-19. This table comes from immunoSEQ multiplex PCR, and its TCRdb copy is limited to in-frame clones, with some not included. Here the sample spans fewer than 150,000 clones, just under 90% being singletons. The sequence came from a woman in her thirties or forties with acute or convalescent COVID-19. Source material: peripheral blood.

CDR3 in amino acids: CASGPAGGVSTGELFF. The CDR3, as DNA: TGTGCTAGTGGTCCCGCGGGGGGGGTTAGCACCGGGGAGCTGTTTTTT. The gene calls are TRBV12-5 and TRBJ2-2, with 9 bases fitting TRBD2. CDR3 length: 16 amino acids. In germline, CDR1 is LGHNT, CDR2 FRNRAP. Losses at the gene ends were 5 bases for V and 4 bases for J; bases not matched to a gene: 8.